These 20 T cell receptor beta chains were all obtained from the same sample, sequenced in a study of T-cell reconstitution after alpha-beta-depleted transplantation in children. TCRbeta library construction was performed incorporating unique molecular identifiers. TCRdb re-called the PCR reads through MiXCR, storing one row per CDR3 protein. The table lists roughly 220,000 distinct CDR3 sequences, about 8.8% of them singletons. Source: PBMCs from the stem cell graft donor, taken from the stem cell graft. The receptors shown here come from a human donor who donated a stem cell graft to a child with SCID.

This clonotype was detected many times. The rearrangement uses TRBV12-3 or TRBV12-4 and TRBJ2-5, with a possible D match to TRBD2 (6 bases). This CDR3 has 15 amino acids. Trimming took 1 base from V and 2 from J, leaving 11 bases between them. CDR3 in DNA: TGTGCCAGCAGTTTAGACGGAGGGCTACAAGAGACCCAGTACTTC. This gives the protein CASSLDGGLQETQYF.

This clonotype was detected ten times or more. The V gene is TRBV6-6, the J gene TRBJ1-1, with D possibly matching TRBD1 (5 bases). Trimming removed 6 bases from V and 3 bases from J, with 11 bases in between. CDR1 is MNHNY, CDR2 SVGAGI, per germline (reference sequence). The CDR3 runs 13 residues. CDR3 loop: CASRSRGDTEAFF. The DNA for the CDR3 is TGTGCCAGCAGGTCAAGGGGAGACACTGAAGCTTTCTTT.

This clonotype was observed at least ten times. The J gene is TRBJ2-3, the V gene TRBV5-1; 10 positions agree with TRBD2. Germline-derived CDR1 and CDR2 are SGHRS and YFSETQ. The V segment lost 4 bases and the J segment 4 bases; nucleotides outside the gene matches: 3. The CDR3 runs 14 residues. The CDR3 bases are TGCGCCAGCAGCAGGAGCGGGGGGGCAGATACGCAGTATTTT. Its translation is CASSRSGGADTQYF.

This clonotype was recorded many times. The V and J genes are TRBV9 and TRBJ2-1, with TRBD1 as a possible D gene (6 bases). CDR3 length: 16 residues. Germline CDR1 is SGDLS and CDR2 is YYNGEE. Between the trimmed V and J ends, which lost 4 bases and 0 bases, there was a span of 14 bases. The CDR3 loop reads CASSLGTSFSYNEQFF. CDR3 sequence (DNA): TGTGCCAGCAGCCTCGGGACATCATTCTCCTACAATGAGCAGTTCTTC.

This clonotype was counted many times. The V and J genes are TRBV15 and TRBJ1-4; D remains unclear. The germline gives CDR1 LNHNV, CDR2 YYDKDF (reference sequence). V was trimmed by 0 bases and J by 6 bases, leaving 5 bases between them. CDR3 length equals 13 residues. This chain's CDR3 is CATSRDFHEKLFF. The CDR3 DNA reads as TGTGCCACCAGCAGAGATTTCCATGAAAAACTGTTTTTT.

Ten or more counts support this clonotype. J is TRBJ2-3 and V is TRBV9; D gene uncertain. Germline values: CDR1 SGDLS, CDR2 YYNGEE. V shed 3 bases and J shed 2 bases, with 13 bases lying between them. The CDR3 is 15 amino acids. The CDR3 spells CASSGLTASTDTQYF. The CDR3 bases are TGTGCCAGCAGCGGCCTCACAGCCTCCACAGATACGCAGTATTTT. Using reference TRBV9 and TRBJ2-3 for the parts outside the CDR3, the full variable domain is DSGVTQTPKHLITATGQRVTLRCSPRSGDLSVYWYQQSLDQGLQFLIQYYNGEERAKGNILERFSAQQFPDLHSELNLSSLELGDSALYFCASSGLTASTDTQYFGPGTRLTVL.

The rearrangement uses TRBV7-3 and TRBJ2-2; 13 nucleotides agree with TRBD2. Germline V gives CDR1 SGHTA, CDR2 FQGTGA. V gave up 1 base and J gave up 5 bases; unmatched junction bases: 1. CDR3 length: 16 amino acids. The CDR3 loop is CASSLRGLAGTGELFF. The CDR3 bases are TGTGCCAGCAGCTTAAGGGGACTAGCGGGGACCGGGGAGCTGTTTTTT. Drawing the rest from reference TRBV7-3 and TRBJ2-2, the complete variable domain is GAGVSQTPSNKVTEKGKYVELRCDPISGHTALYWYRQSLGQGPEFLIYFQGTGAADDSGLPNDRFFAVRPEGSVSTLKIQRTERGDSAVYLCASSLRGLAGTGELFFGEGSRLTVL.

This clonotype was recorded many times. The chain links TRBV24-1 to TRBJ1-5; possibly TRBD1 for D (5 bases). Germline-derived CDR1 and CDR2 are KGHDR and SFDVKD. The CDR3 sequence is 13 residues long. V was cut by 7 bases and J by 4 bases, with 10 bases left in between. DNA of the CDR3: TGTGCCACCAGCAGGGCCCGTAATCAGCCCCAGCATTTT. Protein product: CATSRARNQPQHF.

Many counts were recorded for this clonotype. This chain links TRBV6-5 with TRBJ1-1; 8 bases map to TRBD1. V shed 6 bases and J 8 bases; nucleotides not matched to a gene: 11. The CDR3 contains 14 residues. From germline, CDR1 is MNHEY and CDR2 SVGAGI. The CDR3 region has the DNA TGTGCCAGCAGCCGGGACAGGCGAGCCGACGAAGCTTTCTTT. Protein sequence: CASSRDRRADEAFF.

This clonotype showed up many times. The chain is built from TRBV5-1 and TRBJ1-6; 7 bases agree with TRBD1. The V and J ends lost 2 bases and 6 bases, in that order; junction bases with no gene match: 5. Looked up from germline, CDR1 is SGHRS and CDR2 is YFSETQ. This CDR3 contains 15 residues. The DNA for the CDR3 is TGCGCCAGCAGCTTACCCGGGACAGCTAATTCACCCCTCCACTTT. Translated: CASSLPGTANSPLHF.

This clonotype was counted at least ten times. The chain uses TRBV24-1 and TRBJ2-3, with TRBD1 matching 9 bases. The germline CDR1 and CDR2 sequences are KGHDR and SFDVKD. Trimming at V came to 4 bases and at J to 3 bases, leaving 4 bases not matched to a gene. CDR3 size: 15 residues. The CDR3 sequence: CATSEQGAGTDTQYF. The CDR3, as DNA: TGTGCCACCAGTGAACAGGGGGCAGGGACAGATACGCAGTATTTT.

In its sample, this clonotype was seen many times. The chain employs TRBV9 and TRBJ1-4; a possible D gene is TRBD1 (6 bases). This CDR3 is built from 15 residues. V gave up 3 bases and J gave up 4 bases, with 13 bases separating them. Germline values: CDR1 SGDLS, CDR2 YYNGEE. This CDR3 is CASSGEDSVNEKLFF. DNA of the CDR3: TGTGCCAGCAGCGGTGAGGACAGCGTTAATGAAAAACTGTTTTTT.

This clonotype was recorded many times. The chain combines TRBV5-1 with TRBJ1-1; the D gene is possibly TRBD1 (5 bases). V gave up 1 base and J gave up 8 bases, with 15 bases separating them. Germline CDR1 and CDR2: SGHRS and YFSETQ. The CDR3 is 14 residues long. CDR3 in amino acids: CASSLIPGQDEAFF. The CDR3 DNA reads as TGCGCCAGCAGCTTGATTCCAGGACAAGACGAAGCTTTCTTT.

V gene TRBV2 combines with J gene TRBJ1-1; D is unresolved. Germline loops: CDR1 SNHLY, CDR2 FYNNEI. The CDR3 has 14 amino acids. The germline V and J ends were trimmed by 2 bases and 1 base, with 8 bases remaining between them. CDR3 loop: CASSELTRNTEAFF. CDR3 DNA: TGTGCCAGCAGTGAATTGACGAGGAACACTGAAGCTTTCTTT.

This clonotype has more than one count but fewer than ten. The gene calls are TRBV15 and TRBJ1-4, with D maybe TRBD1 (6 bases). CDR1 LNHNV and CDR2 YYDKDF come from the germline V gene (reference sequence). Trimming shortened V by 1 base and J by 0 bases, and 12 bases separated the two germline ends. The CDR3 is made up of 17 amino acids. CDR3 protein: CATSRAYRQATNEKLFF. The CDR3 DNA sequence: TGTGCCACCAGCAGAGCCTATCGACAGGCAACTAATGAAAAACTGTTTTTT.

The table lists this clonotype with many counts. The chain uses TRBV15 and TRBJ1-1; 9 bases match TRBD1. Losses at the gene ends were 2 bases for V and 4 bases for J; bases not matched to a gene: 5. Germline V gene data show CDR1 as LNHNV and CDR2 as YYDKDF (reference sequence). The CDR3 length is 15 residues. CDR3 coding DNA: TGTGCCACCAGCAGATTAACAGGGGGCCTCACTGAAGCTTTCTTT. Translation: CATSRLTGGLTEAFF.

This clonotype was recorded at least ten times. This chain joins TRBV28 and TRBJ1-2; 8 bases align to TRBD1. The CDR3 is 15 amino acids. The germline gives CDR1 MDHEN, CDR2 SYDVKM. J gave up 2 bases and V 0 bases, and 2 bases lay outside the gene matches. The CDR3 region has the DNA TGTGCCAGCAGTTTATGGGGACAGGCAAACTATGGCTACACCTTC. Translation gives CASSLWGQANYGYTF.

This clonotype was observed at least ten times. The chain combines TRBV3-1 with TRBJ2-7; a possible D gene is TRBD1 (6 bases). Germline V gives CDR1 LGHDT, CDR2 YNNKEL (reference sequence). This CDR3 contains 15 residues. The ends were cut back, 4 bases at V and 1 base at J, with 14 bases in the middle. The CDR3 spells CASSRPNRDSYEQYF. The CDR3 DNA reads as TGTGCCAGCAGCCGCCCGAACAGGGATTCCTACGAGCAGTACTTC.

There are many counts of this clonotype. The genes are TRBV12-3 or TRBV12-4 and TRBJ2-3; 7 nucleotides line up with TRBD1. The CDR3 is 15 amino acids. Germline trimming cut 8 bases from V and 0 bases from J; bases unmatched to any gene: 8. This CDR3 is CASVVTGPSTDTQYF. The CDR3 coding sequence is TGTGCCAGCGTGGTGACAGGGCCTAGCACAGATACGCAGTATTTT.

Concerning this clonotype itself: A much more abundant neighbour one base away suggests this may be a read error. The CDR3 sequence is CASSRAGEQYF. The CDR3 nucleotides read TGTGCCAGCAGCAGAGCAGGGGAGCAGTACTTC. This rearrangement joins TRBV7-9 to TRBJ2-7; possible D gene TRBD1, 5 bases. Trimming took 5 bases from V and 7 from J, leaving 9 bases between them. Germline loops: CDR1 SEHNR, CDR2 FQNEAQ (reference sequence). The CDR3 is made up of 11 amino acids.